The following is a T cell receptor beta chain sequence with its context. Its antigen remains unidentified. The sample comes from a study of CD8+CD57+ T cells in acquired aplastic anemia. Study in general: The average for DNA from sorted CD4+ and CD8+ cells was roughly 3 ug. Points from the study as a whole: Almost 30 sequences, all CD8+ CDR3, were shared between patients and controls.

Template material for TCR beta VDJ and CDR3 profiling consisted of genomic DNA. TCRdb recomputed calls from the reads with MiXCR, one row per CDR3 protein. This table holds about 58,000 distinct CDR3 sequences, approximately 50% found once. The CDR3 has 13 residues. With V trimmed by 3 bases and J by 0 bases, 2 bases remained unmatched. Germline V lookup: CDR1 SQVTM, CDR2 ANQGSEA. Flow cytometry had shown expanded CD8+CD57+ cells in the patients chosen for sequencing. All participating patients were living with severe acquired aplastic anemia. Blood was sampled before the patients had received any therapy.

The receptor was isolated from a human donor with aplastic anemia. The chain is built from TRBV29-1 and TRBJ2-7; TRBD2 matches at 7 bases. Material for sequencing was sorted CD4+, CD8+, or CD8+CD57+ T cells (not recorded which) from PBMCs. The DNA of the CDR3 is TGCAGCGTTGAGGGGGGGAACTCCTACGAGCAGTACTTC. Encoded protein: CSVEGGNSYEQYF.